This T cell receptor (beta chain) was found in a study of CD8 T cells in ankylosing spondylitis (TCRdb year 2017). Regarding the complete study: The study profiled T cell receptor beta repertoires in healthy donors and ankylosing spondylitis patients to find disease-linked TCR variants. In total, the full study cohort was made up of nearly 110 healthy donors and more than 20 ankylosing spondylitis patients. Peripheral blood samples were taken, and synovial fluid was additionally collected from ankylosing spondylitis patients. The research as a whole found: According to the report, matched synovial fluid samples from ankylosing spondylitis patients were significantly enriched for the disease-linked clones. Some TCR beta motif variants had previously been reported in synovial fluid and blood of reactive arthritis patients, which suggested common disease-initiation mechanisms. Blood from ankylosing spondylitis patients appeared to be characterized by a TCR beta motif made up of under ten highly homologous amino acid variants. The disease-linked clones showed a CD8+ phenotype and occurred at relatively low frequencies in peripheral blood.

The listed sequencing device is Illumina HiSeq 2500. TCR beta libraries were prepared by quantitative 5'-RACE with molecular barcodes. As for the original processing: A new computational method, built on a probabilistic model of VDJ rearrangement, was used to identify disease-linked TCR variants. The public sequencing data were trimmed at Q25 with fastp and processed into clonotypes with MiXCR by TCRdb, which kept only in-frame beta chains. Each entry is one CDR3 protein sequence, shown with its most common DNA and genes. The V and J calls, along with clone size, are taken from TCRdb and not from the paper's own processing. Counted in this sample were 670,000 or so distinct CDR3 sequences; around 20% of them appeared once. Together, the top ten hold over 15% of the sample. The CDR3 covers 13 residues, taking in both the cysteine and the phenylalanine. CDR3 DNA only is kept here, 39 bases in frame from base 1. The germline V gene (reference sequence) gives CDR1 as LNHNV and CDR2 as YYDKDF. V is shortened by 3 bases, J by 4 bases, and the region joining them spans 6 bases.

Comments on this clonotype: The antigen this receptor binds is unknown. Qualities for individual bases were not recorded, and no much larger clone is one base off.

The chain was built from TRBV15 and TRBJ1-4; no D gene call is confident. The sample comprised blood, either unsorted or a sorted T cell fraction (not recorded which). The clonotype comes from a male donor with ankylosing spondylitis. The CDR3: CATSSYGNEKLFF. The DNA sequence is TGTGCCACCAGCAGTTACGGTAATGAAAAACTGTTTTTT.